The T cell receptor (beta chain) under discussion was sequenced for a study of beta chain features in type 1 diabetes. Study details: Patients shared similar age, gender and cell yields with healthy donors. Regarding the study as a whole: Across patients, naive, central memory and Treg TCRB repertoires exhibited apparently greater similarity than was observed across healthy donors. Shorter TCRB CDR3s, moderately but significantly so, were found in Type 1 diabetes patients in all four CD4+ subsets.

Since all of the isolated RNA was reverse transcribed, expressed TCRB transcripts were what got sequenced. Assay used: immunoSEQ multiplex PCR; TCRdb lists only in-frame clones, some missing. The sample includes under 300,000 clones, 11% of them seen just once. Sorted populations all exceeded 95% purity. The CDR3 totals 13 residues. The V gene lost 0 bases and the J gene lost 6 bases, with 9 bases spanning the gap. Germline loops: CDR1 LGHNA, CDR2 YSLEER. Notes on this clone: The antigen is unknown.

The receptor comes from a man aged 25-45 years with type 1 diabetes. The sequenced sample consisted of naive CD4+ T cells from blood. The chain couples TRBV4-3 to TRBJ2-7; D is perhaps TRBD2 (5 bases). The CDR3 DNA reads as TGCGCCAGCAGCCAAGATACAGAGGGCGAGCAGTACTTC. Translating it yields CASSQDTEGEQYF.